This TCR beta chain derives from a study of cytomegalovirus exposure and HLA in healthy donors. General study findings and limits: A further, later analysis showed that HLA-associated TCR beta chains (compared with equally common others) were more clonally expanded. The classifier reportedly diagnosed cytomegalovirus status with high specificity and sensitivity. In a later analysis, across HLA loci, associated TCR counts were highest for DRB1, lowest for HLA-C. Sequencing depth across donors, presence/absence analyses assumed, was roughly uniform.

Remarks on this clone: Its antigen is not identified.

V shed 4 bases and J 3 bases; nucleotides not matched to a gene: 6. The length of the CDR3 is 14 residues. Germline CDR1 SGHRS, CDR2 YFSETQ. With 60 Vbeta and 13 Jbeta primers, the PCR was carried out. Assay: immunoSEQ multiplex PCR; the TCRdb copy retains only in-frame clones and omits some. The top ten clones hold around 3.4% of a sample with some 180,000 clones, 70% to 80% of them seen once. Sequenced sample: PBMCs. The chain carries TRBV5-1 and TRBJ2-7, with TRBD1 matching 8 bases. The sequence was collected from a woman aged 55-69 years in good health and CMV-seropositive. The DNA of the CDR3 is TGCGCCAGCAGCCCACAAGGACAGGGCTACGAGCAGTACTTC. Translation gives CASSPQGQGYEQYF.